These T cell receptor beta chains were read from a single sample in a study of relationships among human T cell subsets. TCRdb re-called the multiplex PCR reads with MiXCR, one entry per CDR3 protein. The sample includes roughly 15,000 distinct CDR3 sequences, about 60% seen only once; the top ten take 2.1%. The sequenced sample was Tregs sorted from blood. Every receptor here comes from a man aged 40-55 years in good health. CDR3s include the opening cysteine and the closing phenylalanine or tryptophan. A D gene is named only where the DNA matches it firmly. Clone sizes are given selectively: once, few, many, or a class where the clone is expanded.

TRBJ2-3 . . TRBV29-1 CSAGTDTQYF TGCAGCGCGGGGACAGATACGCAGTATTTT
TRBJ2-1 TRBD1 few TRBV6-5 CASSYINRGKSSYNEQFF TGTGCCAGCAGTTACATAAACAGGGGAAAGAGCTCCTACAATGAGCAGTTCTTC
TRBJ1-2 . . TRBV14 CASSQARVGGYTF TGTGCCAGCAGCCAAGCCAGGGTGGGCGGCTACACCTTC
TRBJ2-5 TRBD1 once TRBV2 CASSAGQGLETQYF TGTGCCAGCAGTGCGGGACAGGGACTCGAGACCCAGTACTTC
TRBJ2-1 TRBD2 . TRBV29-1 CSVGLAGASGSYNEQFF TGCAGCGTAGGACTAGCGGGAGCTAGTGGCTCCTACAATGAGCAGTTCTTC
TRBJ1-2 . . TRBV20-1 CSVRVQNYGYTF TGCAGCGTTAGAGTTCAGAACTATGGCTACACCTTC
TRBJ2-3 . few TRBV21-1 CASSKAGAGTDTQYF TGTGCCAGCAGCAAAGCGGGGGCCGGCACAGATACGCAGTATTTT
TRBJ2-7 . . TRBV28 CASSRQAPSYEQYF TGTGCCAGCAGCAGACAGGCTCCCTCCTACGAGCAGTACTTC
TRBJ2-1 TRBD2 . TRBV24-1 CATSDASPSGNLNEQFF TGTGCCACCAGTGATGCTTCCCCTAGCGGGAATCTCAATGAGCAGTTCTTC
TRBJ2-5 TRBD1 few TRBV23-1 CASSLRDSGETQYF TGCGCCAGCAGTCTCCGGGACAGCGGAGAGACCCAGTACTTC
TRBJ2-6 . . TRBV30 CASGGRTGAASGANVLTF TGTGCCTCTGGAGGCAGGACCGGAGCTGCCTCTGGGGCCAACGTCCTGACTTTC
TRBJ2-7 . . TRBV3-1 CASSHNPGLDVQYF TGTGCCAGCAGCCACAACCCGGGACTTGATGTGCAGTACTTC
TRBJ1-5 . . TRBV20-1 CSAPHPGGDNQPQHF TGCAGTGCTCCCCACCCCGGGGGGGACAATCAGCCCCAGCATTTT
TRBJ2-3 . . TRBV11-3 CASSFREASTDTQYF TGTGCCAGCAGCTTCAGAGAGGCTAGCACAGATACGCAGTATTTT
TRBJ1-5 . . TRBV10-3 CAISDTNSNQSQHF TGTGCCATCAGTGACACGAATAGCAATCAGTCCCAGCATTTT
TRBJ1-6 TRBD1 . TRBV27 CASRLRGTENSPLHF TGTGCCAGCAGGCTTCGGGGGACAGAGAATTCACCCCTCCACTTT
TRBJ2-3 . once TRBV7-9 CASSLGVAGTHTDTQYF TGTGCCAGCAGCTTAGGAGTTGCGGGGACCCACACAGATACGCAGTATTTT
TRBJ1-2 . . TRBV6-5 CASSYSPVYGYTF TGTGCCAGCAGTTACTCACCGGTCTATGGCTACACCTTC
TRBJ2-5 . . TRBV20-1 CSATTGFETQYF TGCAGTGCCACCACCGGTTTCGAGACCCAGTACTTC
TRBJ2-5 . . TRBV20-1 CSARVRETQYF TGCAGTGCTAGAGTTAGAGAGACCCAGTACTTC
TRBJ2-3 . . TRBV12-3/TRBV12-4 CASSPNLGGSTDTQYF TGTGCCAGCAGCCCGAACCTAGGAGGGAGCACAGATACGCAGTATTTT
TRBJ2-1 . . TRBV20-1 CSASRVDEQFF TGCAGTGCATCTAGGGTGGATGAGCAGTTCTTC
TRBJ1-2 . . TRBV7-9 CASNPQGRSNYGYTF TGTGCCAGCAACCCCCAGGGACGCAGTAACTATGGCTACACCTTC
TRBJ1-2 . . TRBV19 CASGIALNYGYTF TGTGCCAGTGGCATAGCTCTTAACTATGGCTACACCTTC
TRBJ1-5 . . TRBV28 CASSLVTRLNQPQHF TGTGCCAGCAGTTTAGTGACAAGGCTCAATCAGCCCCAGCATTTT
TRBJ2-5 . once TRBV11-2 CASSFLARETQYF TGTGCCAGCAGCTTTCTAGCGCGAGAGACCCAGTACTTC
TRBJ2-5 TRBD2 . TRBV20-1 CSARDLRGRDQETQYF TGCAGTGCTAGAGATCTCCGGGGGAGGGATCAAGAGACCCAGTACTTC
TRBJ2-7 . . TRBV6-1 CASSEYTYEQYF TGTGCCAGCAGTGAATACACCTACGAGCAGTACTTC
TRBJ2-6 TRBD1 . TRBV6-5 CASSYSGQASSGANVLTF TGTGCCAGCAGTTACTCGGGACAGGCAAGCTCTGGGGCCAACGTCCTGACTTTC
TRBJ2-3 TRBD2 . TRBV12-3/TRBV12-4 CASRPGLGGKVAGTDTQYF TGTGCCAGCAGGCCGGGACTAGGAGGGAAAGTTGCTGGCACAGATACGCAGTATTTT
TRBJ1-2 TRBD1 . TRBV27 CASRPSGTGGVGYTF TGTGCCAGCAGACCCTCCGGGACAGGGGGGGTGGGCTACACCTTC
TRBJ2-5 TRBD2 . TRBV5-1 CASSVGLAGGGLAETQYF TGCGCCAGCAGCGTGGGACTAGCGGGAGGGGGCCTGGCGGAGACCCAGTACTTC
TRBJ1-5 . . TRBV6-5 CASRSVGYSNQPQHF TGTGCCAGCAGGTCGGTGGGGTATAGCAATCAGCCCCAGCATTTT